This T cell receptor (beta chain) is drawn from a study of beta chain features in type 1 diabetes. Study at large: Patients and healthy donors were similar in age, gender and cell yields.

Turning to this clone: What it recognizes is unknown.

Only one heparinised blood draw was taken per donor, and its volume averaged about 120 mL. Sequencing targeted expressed TCRB transcripts, as all isolated RNA had been reverse transcribed. An average of approximately 4 million reads was obtained for naive, central memory and regulatory T cell samples. Clones were sequenced by immunoSEQ multiplex PCR, and TCRdb holds only the in-frame ones, with some missing. The sample includes 600,000 or so clones, 9.5% to 15% of them seen just once. Germline CDR1 LNHNV, CDR2 YYDKDF (reference sequence). This CDR3 spans 15 amino acids. V trimming: 3 bases; J trimming: 9 bases; junction bases outside the gene matches: 4. Study-wide results and limits: Diminished insertions and augmented deletions at VDJ junctions characterized type 1 diabetes patients. Across all four CD4+ subsets, people with type 1 diabetes showed modestly shorter TCRB CDR3s.

The receptor was isolated from a man aged 25 to 45 with type 1 diabetes. The source material was naive CD4+ T cells from blood. This chain links TRBV15 with TRBJ2-1; 14 bases line up with TRBD2. The DNA for the CDR3 is TGTGCCACCAGCAGGGGACTAGCGGGGGCCGGTGAGCAGTTCTTC. This sequence encodes CATSRGLAGAGEQFF.